Described below is a single TCR beta chain sequence and its context. These data originate in a study of blood T cell repertoires in COVID-19. Study-level information: The samples span acute and convalescent COVID-19 from the United States, Italy and Spain. Sample material is recorded as cDNA or gDNA derived from T cells, B-cell-depleted T cells, or PBMCs.

Sequencing used immunoSEQ multiplex PCR; TCRdb keeps in-frame clones, though not all of them. The table includes under 300,000 clones, 87% detected once. Germline lookup yields CDR1 MNHNS and CDR2 SASEGT. Trimming cost V 4 bases and J 6 bases; bases outside gene matches: 7. The CDR3 is 16 residues long. Participants were aged about 18 to 90 years, lived in 20 to 25 US areas, and enrolled virtually. Membership in each cohort depended on participant-reported clinical history. Source material: PBMCs or T cells enriched from blood (not recorded which). V is TRBV6-1 and J is TRBJ2-1; 12 positions agree with TRBD2. The TCR was taken from a woman in her twenties or thirties with acute COVID-19. The chain's CDR3 is CASSGTSGGPLNEQFF. The CDR3 DNA sequence: TGTGCCAGCAGTGGAACTAGCGGGGGGCCCCTCAATGAGCAGTTCTTC.